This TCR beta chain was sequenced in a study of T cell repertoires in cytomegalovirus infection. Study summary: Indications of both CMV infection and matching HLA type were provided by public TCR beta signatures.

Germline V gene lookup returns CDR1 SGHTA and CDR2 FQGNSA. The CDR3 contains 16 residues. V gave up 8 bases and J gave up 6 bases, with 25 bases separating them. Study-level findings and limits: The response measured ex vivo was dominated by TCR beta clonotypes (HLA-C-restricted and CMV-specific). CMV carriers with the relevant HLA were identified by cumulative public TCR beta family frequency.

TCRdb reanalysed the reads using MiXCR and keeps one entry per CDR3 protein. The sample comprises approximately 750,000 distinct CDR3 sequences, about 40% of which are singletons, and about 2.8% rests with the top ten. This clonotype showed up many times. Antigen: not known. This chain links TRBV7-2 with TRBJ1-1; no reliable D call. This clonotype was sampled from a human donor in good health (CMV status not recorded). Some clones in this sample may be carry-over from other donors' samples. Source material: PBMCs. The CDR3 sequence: CASAPGLPEGKPEAFF. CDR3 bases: TGTGCCAGCGCTCCTGGGCTCCCTGAGGGCAAACCTGAAGCTTTCTTT.